The 32 T cell receptor beta chains below were found in one sample sequenced in a study of blood T cell repertoires in COVID-19. The repertoire was sequenced with immunoSEQ multiplex PCR; TCRdb's copy has only in-frame clones and lacks some. Here the sample spans 130,000 to 150,000 clones, approximately 84% being singletons. The specimen sequenced was peripheral blood. These receptors were taken from a human donor with acute or convalescent COVID-19. The donor label of this sample is uncertain.

This clone came up a few times. The gene calls are TRBV10-3 and TRBJ1-1; 8 bases are a match to TRBD1. J lost 3 bases, V lost 7 bases, and 4 bases had no gene match. CDR3 length equals 13 residues. Looked up from germline, CDR1 is ENHRY and CDR2 is SYGVKD. The CDR3 spells CAIMIQGDTEAFF. The CDR3 DNA reads TGTGCCATCATGATACAGGGGGACACTGAAGCTTTCTTT.

The J gene is TRBJ2-7, the V gene TRBV6-6; TRBD1 is a possible D gene (5 bases). This CDR3 has 13 amino acids. Germline CDR1 reads MNHNY; CDR2 reads SVGAGI (reference sequence). Trimming cost V 6 bases and J 6 bases, with 15 bases left between them. DNA for the CDR3: TGTGCCAGCAGGGACCGCAGGGCGGCCGAGCAGTACGTC. This translates into CASRDRRAAEQYV.

The CDR3 DNA reads as TGTGCCAGCAGACAACAGGGTCGCACAGATACGCAGTATTTT. Translated: CASRQQGRTDTQYF. The chain couples TRBV27 to TRBJ2-3; TRBD1 might be the D (6 bases). This CDR3 spans 14 amino acids. The V gene lost 6 bases and the J gene lost 1 base, with 11 bases spanning the gap. Per the germline V gene, CDR1 is MNHEY and CDR2 is SMNVEV (reference sequence).

DNA of the CDR3: TGCGCCAGCAGCTCAGGCCCGGGGACAGGGGGAAACACCATATATTTT. It specifies CASSSGPGTGGNTIYF. The rearrangement joins TRBV5-1 to TRBJ1-3; 9 bases are a match to TRBD1. With V trimmed by 3 bases and J by 4 bases, 8 bases remained unmatched. Germline V gene sequence: CDR1 SGHRS, CDR2 YFSETQ. This CDR3 has 16 residues.

The gene calls are TRBV6-5 and TRBJ2-5; D is unclear. This CDR3 comprises 15 residues. The germline V gene has CDR1 MNHEY and CDR2 SVGAGI. The V end lost 0 bases, the J end lost 5 bases, and 13 bases lay between the germline ends. CDR3 sequence reads: CASSYSIGSVETQYF. The CDR3 DNA reads TGTGCCAGCAGTTACTCGATTGGTTCAGTGGAGACCCAGTACTTC.

The J gene is TRBJ2-5, the V gene TRBV7-2; TRBD2 matches 13 bases. Trimming removed 2 bases from V and 5 bases from J; junction bases left unmatched: 11. Germline values: CDR1 SGHTA, CDR2 FQGNSA. There are 18 residues in the CDR3. The CDR3 DNA reads as TGTGCCAGCAGCTTACCCCCGGGACTAGCGGGAAAGGGGGAGACCCAGTACTTC. Translating gives CASSLPPGLAGKGETQYF.

The rearrangement joins TRBV30 to TRBJ2-6; D is possibly TRBD2 (5 bases). V gave up 1 base and J gave up 0 bases, with 13 bases separating them. There are 17 residues in the CDR3. Germline CDR1 GTSNPN, CDR2 SVGIG (reference sequence). CDR3 DNA sequence: TGTGCCTGGAGTGCCCCGGGGTTGACCTCTGGGGCCAACGTCCTGACTTTC. As protein: CAWSAPGLTSGANVLTF.

This clone came up a few times. J is TRBJ1-1 and V is TRBV19, with D possibly TRBD1 on 6 matching bases. Trimming left V 5 bases short and J 1 base short, with 14 bases between. The germline V gene has CDR1 LNHDA and CDR2 SQIVND (reference sequence). The CDR3 is made up of 15 amino acids. The CDR3 reads CASSPSDRTNTEAFF. Here the CDR3 DNA reads TGTGCCAGTAGTCCCTCTGACAGGACGAACACTGAAGCTTTCTTT.

The chain recombines TRBV2 with TRBJ1-5, with a weak D call TRBD1 (6 bases). Germline V CDR1 and CDR2: SNHLY, FYNNEI. This CDR3 spans 14 amino acids. Trimming stripped 4 bases from V and 9 bases from J, with 16 bases between. The CDR3 sequence: CASSGSQGPMPQHF. CDR3 coding DNA: TGTGCCAGCAGTGGTTCTCAGGGGCCTATGCCCCAGCATTTT.

The V call is TRBV30, the J call TRBJ2-7; D might be TRBD1 (5 bases). V was cut by 7 bases and J by 4 bases, with 11 bases left in between. CDR3 size: 11 residues. Germline V gives CDR1 GTSNPN, CDR2 SVGIG (reference sequence). As DNA, the CDR3 is TGTGCCTCTGACAGTGGGTACGAGCAGTACTTC. Its protein product is CASDSGYEQYF.

The V and J genes are TRBV6-5 and TRBJ2-1; a weak D match, TRBD2 (5 bases). From germline, CDR1 is MNHEY and CDR2 SVGAGI. CDR3 length: 12 residues. With 2 bases removed from V and 8 bases from J, the gap between germline ends came to 7 bases. The CDR3 DNA reads TGTGCCAGCAGTTACACCGGGGATGAGCAGTTCTTC. It translates to CASSYTGDEQFF.

In this sample, this clone turned up once. V and J are TRBV7-2 and TRBJ2-7; D ambiguous. Germline V CDR1 and CDR2: SGHTA, FQGNSA. V dropped 1 base and J dropped 6 bases, with 7 bases sitting between them. The CDR3 spans 12 residues. The CDR3 DNA reads as TGTGCCAGCAGCTTAGGTATCCGCGAGCAGTACTTC. Encoded protein: CASSLGIREQYF.

This chain joins TRBV10-3 and TRBJ2-3, with D maybe TRBD2 (6 bases). Trimming cost V 4 bases and J 8 bases, with 13 bases left between them. The CDR3 is 13 amino acids. Germline lookup yields CDR1 ENHRY and CDR2 SYGVKD. The chain's CDR3 is CAISGQVGGTQYF. Here the CDR3 DNA reads TGTGCCATCAGTGGCCAGGTGGGGGGTACGCAGTATTTT.

Comments on this clone: The sample holds other DNA sequences that translate to the same CDR3. The V gene is TRBV24-1, the J gene TRBJ2-1; TRBD2 matches 7 bases. J was trimmed by 0 bases and V by 0 bases; bases with no gene match: 1. The germline V gene has CDR1 KGHDR and CDR2 SFDVKD. The CDR3 has 16 residues. The CDR3 here is CATSDLGGSSYNEQFF. The CDR3 bases are TGTGCCACCAGTGATTTGGGCGGGAGCTCCTACAATGAGCAGTTCTTC.

The chain recombines TRBV4-3 with TRBJ1-4, with no clear D. This CDR3 is 16 amino acids long. Germline CDR1 is LGHNA and CDR2 is YSLEER. The V end lost 3 bases, the J end lost 0 bases, and 11 bases lay between the germline ends. The CDR3: CASSQSSGPTNEKLFF. Here the CDR3 DNA reads TGCGCCAGCAGCCAGAGTAGCGGGCCAACTAATGAAAAACTGTTTTTT.

J is TRBJ1-1 and V is TRBV28, with D tentatively TRBD1 (6 bases). Germline values: CDR1 MDHEN, CDR2 SYDVKM. The CDR3 consists of 15 residues. Trimming pared 5 bases from V and 5 bases from J, leaving 18 bases between. The CDR3 sequence is CASSRPTGQRTEAFF. The DNA of the CDR3 is TGTGCCAGCAGTCGACCCACCGGACAGAGAACTGAAGCTTTCTTT.

The chain carries TRBV9 and TRBJ2-1; 15 positions match TRBD2. This CDR3 has 15 residues. Germline V gene data show CDR1 as SGDLS and CDR2 as YYNGEE. V shed 5 bases and J 7 bases; nucleotides not matched to a gene: 4. CDR3 residues: CASRPGTSGRNEQFF. The CDR3, as DNA: TGTGCCAGCAGACCCGGGACTAGCGGGAGGAATGAGCAGTTCTTC.

This clone was detected a few times. The CDR3 coding sequence is TGTGCCAGCAGCGTAGGGGGAGGGGCCTCTGAAGCTTTCTTT. Protein sequence: CASSVGGGASEAFF. The rearrangement uses TRBV9 and TRBJ1-1, with D maybe TRBD1 (5 bases). Looked up from germline, CDR1 is SGDLS and CDR2 is YYNGEE. This CDR3 spans 14 amino acids. V shed 0 bases and J shed 6 bases, with 12 bases lying between them.

The chain recombines TRBV6-2 or TRBV6-3 with TRBJ2-3, with 7 bases that match TRBD2. The CDR3 is 17 residues long. CDR1 and CDR2 from the germline V gene are MNHEY and SVGEGT. The J segment lost 0 bases and the V segment lost 0 bases, leaving 6 bases of the junction unmatched. CDR3 amino acids: CASSYSKVAGSTDTQYF. The CDR3 DNA is TGTGCCAGCAGTTACTCGAAAGTAGCGGGTAGCACAGATACGCAGTATTTT.

This chain links TRBV7-9 with TRBJ1-4, with D perhaps TRBD1 (6 bases). Germline CDR1 SEHNR, CDR2 FQNEAQ (reference sequence). Trimming took 4 bases from V and 6 from J, leaving 15 bases between them. The CDR3 covers 15 residues. CDR3 amino acids: CASSSGQSSHEKLFF. CDR3 DNA: TGTGCCAGCAGCTCCGGACAGAGCTCCCATGAAAAACTGTTTTTT.

The chain couples TRBV29-1 to TRBJ1-5; no clear D. V lost 4 bases and J lost 4, with 14 bases in between. Germline CDR1 SQVTM, CDR2 ANQGSEA. This CDR3 region has 14 residues. CDR3 DNA: TGCAGCGTTGGGATGGCGGAACAAAATCAGCCCCAGCATTTT. Protein: CSVGMAEQNQPQHF.

The chain uses TRBV7-2 and TRBJ2-1; no firm D call. The V end lost 5 bases, the J end lost 7 bases, and 18 bases lay between the germline ends. Germline values: CDR1 SGHTA, CDR2 FQGNSA. The CDR3 has 15 residues. The CDR3 bases are TGTGCCAGCAGCCCCAGCTGGCTAACTACAAATGAGCAGTTCTTC. Its translation: CASSPSWLTTNEQFF.

This clone came up a few times. The chain combines TRBV7-2 with TRBJ1-2; D unclear. Germline V gene data show CDR1 as SGHTA and CDR2 as FQGNSA. The CDR3 extends over 13 amino acids. Trimming removed 2 bases at V and 4 bases at J, with 8 bases between. The CDR3 sequence: CASSLNGVYGYTF. CDR3 nucleotides: TGTGCCAGCAGCTTAAACGGAGTCTATGGCTACACCTTC.

The chain carries TRBV2 and TRBJ2-1, with D unclear. The germline gives CDR1 SNHLY, CDR2 FYNNEI. This CDR3 region has 11 residues. The germline V and J ends were trimmed by 6 bases and 10 bases, with 10 bases remaining between them. CDR3 in DNA: TGTGCCAGCAGCCAATTACGGGAGCAGTTCTTC. This translates into CASSQLREQFF.

J is TRBJ2-3 and V is TRBV7-2; a weak D match, TRBD2 (5 bases). V was cut by 1 base and J by 2 bases, with 13 bases left in between. Germline CDR1 SGHTA, CDR2 FQGNSA. This CDR3 region has 16 residues. The CDR3: CASSLVGVAPTDTQYF. CDR3 in DNA: TGTGCCAGCAGCTTAGTGGGCGTAGCGCCCACAGATACGCAGTATTTT.

The chain links TRBV30 to TRBJ1-1, with D tentatively TRBD1 (5 bases). The CDR3 is made up of 12 amino acids. The germline V and J ends were trimmed by 4 bases and 2 bases, with 8 bases remaining between them. The V gene's germline CDR1 is GTSNPN and CDR2 SVGIG (reference sequence). The DNA of the CDR3 is TGTGCCTGGACCGGGGGAAACACTGAAGCTTTCTTT. Encoded protein: CAWTGGNTEAFF.

This chain uses TRBV2 with TRBJ2-5, with TRBD2 matching over 7 bases. The germline V gene has CDR1 SNHLY and CDR2 FYNNEI. This CDR3 is 14 amino acids long. V shed 3 bases, J shed 1 base, and the junction held 2 bases outside the gene matches. CDR3 protein: CASSESGGQETQYF. The CDR3 DNA reads TGTGCCAGCAGTGAGTCGGGAGGCCAAGAGACCCAGTACTTC.

This sequence joins TRBV5-1 and TRBJ2-2, with D perhaps TRBD2 (6 bases). V lost 2 bases and J 6 bases, leaving 14 bases between the germline ends. CDR1 SGHRS and CDR2 YFSETQ come from the germline V gene. This CDR3 contains 15 residues. The CDR3 DNA is TGCGCCAGCAGCTTTTCTAGCGCCACACCCGGGGAGCTGTTTTTT. Translation gives CASSFSSATPGELFF. Full variable domain (remainder filled in from reference TRBV5-1 and TRBJ2-2): KAGVTQTPRYLIKTRGQQVTLSCSPISGHRSVSWYQQTPGQGLQFLFEYFSETQRNKGNFPGRFSGRQFSNSRSEMNVSTLELGDSALYLCASSFSSATPGELFFGEGSRLTVL.

This chain connects TRBV15 to TRBJ1-3, with D possibly matching TRBD1 (5 bases). V was pared by 7 bases and J by 0 bases, with 10 bases between. This CDR3 contains 14 residues. Germline CDR1 is LNHNV and CDR2 is YYDKDF (reference sequence). The CDR3 spells CATTDSHSGNTIYF. The CDR3, as DNA: TGTGCCACCACAGACAGTCACTCTGGAAACACCATATATTTT.

The CDR3 reads CSVEDTLNTEAFF. The DNA of the CDR3 is TGCAGCGTTGAAGACACACTAAACACTGAAGCTTTCTTT. The chain combines TRBV29-1 with TRBJ1-1; D is uncertain. Trimming left V 0 bases short and J 2 bases short, with 7 bases between. The CDR3 is made up of 13 amino acids. CDR1 is SQVTM and CDR2 is ANQGSEA in the germline V gene. Together with reference TRBV29-1 and TRBJ1-1, the CDR3 gives the full variable domain: SAVISQKPSRDICQRGTSLTIQCQVDSQVTMMFWYRQQPGQSLTLIATANQGSEATYESGFVIDKFPISRPNLTFSTLTVSNMSPEDSSIYLCSVEDTLNTEAFFGQGTRLTVV.

This rearrangement joins TRBV19 to TRBJ2-3; 7 nucleotides agree with TRBD2. Germline CDR1 reads LNHDA; CDR2 reads SQIVND (reference sequence). CDR3 length equals 14 residues. Trimming removed 3 bases from V and 6 bases from J; junction bases left unmatched: 6. The CDR3 sequence is CASSMGGSPDTQYF. In DNA, the CDR3 is TGTGCCAGTAGTATGGGAGGGAGCCCTGATACGCAGTATTTT.

The rearrangement links TRBV20-1 to TRBJ2-3; possibly TRBD2 for D (6 bases). Trimming took off 6 bases at V and 9 bases at J, with 13 bases between the two ends. The CDR3 runs 11 residues. Germline V gene data show CDR1 as DFQATT and CDR2 as SNEGSKA (reference sequence). The CDR3, as DNA: TGCAGTGCCCGGGACTCTCGAACGCAGTATTTT. The encoded protein is CSARDSRTQYF.